A single sample gave rise to the 31 T cell receptor beta chains below, sequenced in a study of T cells in Graves' hyperthyroidism and ophthalmopathy. Researchers amplified the TCR beta CDR3 regions from RNA transcripts. First-round RT-PCR of the TCR CDR3 relied on the HTBI primer set. TCRdb reprocessed the multiplex PCR reads via MiXCR and lists one record per CDR3 protein. The sample has around 690,000 distinct CDR3 sequences, roughly a sixth seen once. Sequenced sample: blood. The receptors shown here come from a man aged 50 to 60 with Graves' hyperthyroidism.

This clonotype was seen many times. The chain carries TRBV5-1 and TRBJ2-2, with D perhaps assigned TRBD1 or TRBD2 (5 bases each). Germline V gene lookup returns CDR1 SGHRS and CDR2 YFSETQ. V was clipped by 3 bases and J by 0 bases, with 12 bases between them. CDR3 length: 16 amino acids. The CDR3, as DNA: TGCGCCAGCAGCTCTGCCGGGACGGCGAACACCGGGGAGCTGTTTTTT. Translation gives CASSSAGTANTGELFF.

The chain recombines TRBV20-1 with TRBJ1-4, with 10 nucleotides matching TRBD1. The CDR3 is 14 amino acids. CDR1 DFQATT and CDR2 SNEGSKA come from the germline V gene (reference sequence). V was clipped by 0 bases and J by 7 bases; unmatched bases: 2. The CDR3 reads CSAREDRGIEKLFF. The CDR3 bases are TGCAGTGCTAGAGAGGACAGGGGGATTGAAAAACTGTTTTTT.

This clonotype was found many times. V usage is TRBV7-2 and J usage is TRBJ1-2; 8 bases are shared with TRBD1. CDR1 and CDR2 from the germline V gene are SGHTA and FQGNSA. CDR3 length: 15 residues. V lost 5 bases, J lost 6 bases, and 11 bases stayed unmatched. The CDR3 bases are TGTGCCAGCAGCACCCGACAGGGGCCAATTAATGGCTACACCTTC. Translation gives CASSTRQGPINGYTF.

The chain combines TRBV20-1 with TRBJ2-7, with D unresolved. Trimming removed 4 bases at V and 3 bases at J, with 7 bases between. The CDR3 consists of 11 residues. Per the germline V gene, CDR1 is DFQATT and CDR2 is SNEGSKA (reference sequence). The CDR3 loop is CSATLVYEQYF. The CDR3 nucleotides read TGCAGTGCTACGCTAGTCTACGAGCAGTACTTC.

This clonotype was counted ten times or more. This chain links TRBV7-8 with TRBJ2-5; TRBD2 aligns across 9 bases. After removal of 1 base from V and 6 bases from J, the junction contained 6 bases not matched to a gene. Germline V gene lookup returns CDR1 SGHVS and CDR2 FQNEAQ. The CDR3 covers 15 residues. The DNA for the CDR3 is TGTGCCAGCAGCTTAGTAGCGGGAGAGTGGAAGACCCAGTACTTC. Translating it yields CASSLVAGEWKTQYF. Drawing the rest from reference TRBV7-8 and TRBJ2-5, the complete variable domain is GAGVSQSPRYKVAKRGQDVALRCDPISGHVSLFWYQQALGQGPEFLTYFQNEAQLDKSGLPSDRFFAERPEGSVSTLKIQRTQQEDSAVYLCASSLVAGEWKTQYFGPGTRLLVL.

This clonotype was observed a handful of times. The chain employs TRBV5-1 and TRBJ1-2; no firm D call. The germline V and J ends were trimmed by 2 bases and 2 bases, with 10 bases remaining between them. CDR3 length: 14 residues. The V gene's germline CDR1 is SGHRS and CDR2 YFSETQ. The CDR3 sequence: CASSFEGGNYGYTF. The CDR3 DNA is TGCGCCAGCAGCTTTGAAGGTGGGAACTATGGCTACACCTTC.

This clonotype has at least ten counts. The V gene is TRBV12-5, the J gene TRBJ2-3, with 7 bases fitting TRBD2. Germline CDR1 and CDR2: LGHNT and FRNRAP. CDR3 size: 18 residues. J lost 0 bases, V lost 5 bases, and 14 bases had no gene match. The CDR3 coding sequence is TGTGCTAGTGGTGTCCTTCGTGGGAGGGACCTTAGCACAGATACGCAGTATTTT. The encoded protein is CASGVLRGRDLSTDTQYF.

This clonotype was counted many times. The V and J genes are TRBV5-1 and TRBJ2-7, with 7 bases identical to TRBD1. CDR3 length: 14 amino acids. CDR1 SGHRS and CDR2 YFSETQ come from the germline V gene. V lost 7 bases to trimming and J lost 6 bases; unmatched junction nucleotides: 13. This CDR3 reads CASAYRDSQAEQYF. CDR3 nucleotides: TGCGCCAGCGCATACCGGGACAGCCAGGCCGAGCAGTACTTC.

The V and J genes are TRBV15 and TRBJ2-3, with a weak D call TRBD1 (6 bases). This CDR3 has 17 residues. Trimming left V 2 bases short and J 2 bases short, with 17 bases between. The germline V gene has CDR1 LNHNV and CDR2 YYDKDF (reference sequence). The CDR3 sequence: CATSRPDRDKFTDTQYF. In nucleotides, the CDR3 is TGTGCCACCAGCAGACCCGATCGGGACAAGTTCACAGATACGCAGTATTTT.

This clonotype has only a few counts. The chain is built from TRBV7-3 and TRBJ2-7, with D perhaps TRBD2 (5 bases). Germline assignment: CDR1 SGHTA and CDR2 FQGTGA. The length of the CDR3 is 15 residues. Trimming removed 1 base from V and 5 bases from J, with 15 bases in between. The CDR3 sequence is CASSLRALGGDEQYF. Here the CDR3 DNA reads TGTGCCAGCAGCTTAAGGGCACTAGGTGGAGACGAGCAGTACTTC.

This chain connects TRBV13 to TRBJ2-3; TRBD1 matches 8 bases. With V trimmed by 0 bases and J by 4 bases, 12 bases remained unmatched. CDR3 length: 18 amino acids. In germline, CDR1 is PRHDT, CDR2 FYEKMQ (reference sequence). In DNA, the CDR3 is TGTGCCAGCAGCTTAGGCCTTTTGGTACAGGGGGGCCCAGATACGCAGTATTTT. Its translation: CASSLGLLVQGGPDTQYF.

Of note for this clonotype: This clone may be a read error of a much larger clone one base away. CDR3 protein: CASRSTGGLVSPPHF. CDR3 DNA: TGTGCCAGCAGATCGACAGGGGGCTTAGTTTCACCCCCCCACTTT. The V call is TRBV11-2, the J call TRBJ1-6; 10 bases agree with TRBD1. From germline, CDR1 is SGHAT and CDR2 FQNNGV. The CDR3 loop spans 15 amino acids. Full variable domain (rest looked up from reference TRBV11-2 and TRBJ1-6): EAGVAQSPRYKIIEKRQSVAFWCNPISGHATLYWYQQILGQGPKLLIQFQNNGVVDDSQLPKDRFSAERLKGVDSTLKIQPAKLEDSAVYLCASRSTGGLVSPPHFGNGTRLTVT.

The V gene is TRBV6-5, the J gene TRBJ1-2, with D possibly being TRBD1 (6 bases). Germline V gene data show CDR1 as MNHEY and CDR2 as SVGAGI. This CDR3 is built from 16 residues. Trimming cost V 0 bases and J 6 bases, with 17 bases left between them. The CDR3 is CASSYSHRPQGNGYTF. The CDR3 coding sequence is TGTGCCAGCAGTTACTCTCATCGTCCACAGGGAAATGGCTACACCTTC.

This clonotype showed up many times. The chain has TRBV27 and TRBJ2-7, with 7 nucleotides matching TRBD2. The CDR3 has 14 residues. Germline CDR1 MNHEY, CDR2 SMNVEV (reference sequence). Unmatched junction bases numbered 9, after V lost 5 bases and J lost 5 bases. CDR3 sequence (DNA): TGTGCCAGCAGTCCTCTTGCGGGAGAGAACGAGCAGTACTTC. It is translated as CASSPLAGENEQYF.

In its sample, this clonotype was seen many times. In DNA, the CDR3 is TGTGCCAGCAGCATCGACAGGGGCTATGGCTACACCTTC. This encodes CASSIDRGYGYTF. The V call is TRBV11-2, the J call TRBJ1-2, with 8 bases identical to TRBD1. Per germline, CDR1 SGHAT and CDR2 FQNNGV. V gave up 5 bases and J gave up 4 bases; unmatched junction bases: 3. CDR3 length equals 13 residues.

The sample holds many counts of this clonotype. The genes are TRBV3-1 and TRBJ1-1, with D perhaps TRBD1 (5 bases). CDR1 and CDR2 from the germline V gene are LGHDT and YNNKEL (reference sequence). CDR3 length equals 13 residues. V was pared by 8 bases and J by 5 bases, with 15 bases between. In nucleotides, the CDR3 is TGTGCCAGCCGTCCGGGAGGGGAGACTGAAGCTTTCTTT. Translating it yields CASRPGGETEAFF.

Concerning this clonotype itself: Just one base apart from a much larger clone, this may be a read error. The chain has TRBV30 and TRBJ2-7, with 9 bases matching TRBD2. The germline V gene has CDR1 GTSNPN and CDR2 SVGIG (reference sequence). The CDR3 has 12 residues. After removal of 5 bases from V and 3 bases from J, the junction contained 2 bases not matched to a gene. The chain's CDR3 is CAWPSGVYEQYF. As DNA, the CDR3 is TGTGCCTGGCCTAGCGGGGTCTACGAGCAGTACTTC.

The V call is TRBV18, the J call TRBJ2-2, with D unresolved. The CDR3 is made up of 14 amino acids. V gave up 1 base and J gave up 7 bases, with 10 bases separating them. Germline loops: CDR1 KGHSH, CDR2 LQKENI. The CDR3 DNA reads as TGTGCCAGCTCACCACGGAGTGGGATCGGGGAGCTGTTTTTT. It codes for CASSPRSGIGELFF.

This clonotype has a count of ten or more. V gene TRBV10-3 combines with J gene TRBJ2-2, with unresolved D. This CDR3 is built from 12 residues. Germline CDR1 ENHRY, CDR2 SYGVKD. V was shortened by 1 base and J by 5 bases, with 2 bases between the two germline ends. DNA of the CDR3: TGTGCCATCAGTGAGTGGACCGGGGAGCTGTTTTTT. Translating it yields CAISEWTGELFF.

The chain recombines TRBV27 with TRBJ1-1, with unresolved D. The CDR3 is made up of 13 amino acids. V was trimmed by 5 bases and J by 1 base, leaving 8 bases between them. The germline V gene has CDR1 MNHEY and CDR2 SMNVEV (reference sequence). The CDR3 spells CASSGITNTEAFF. Written as DNA, the CDR3 is TGTGCCAGCAGTGGGATCACGAACACTGAAGCTTTCTTT.

This clonotype was seen a few times. The chain couples TRBV24-1 to TRBJ1-4; weak D call: TRBD1 (5 bases). Trimming shortened V by 4 bases and J by 8 bases, and 10 bases separated the two germline ends. Germline CDR1 and CDR2: KGHDR and SFDVKD. CDR3 length: 13 amino acids. CDR3 in DNA: TGTGCCACCAGTGACGGGGCGGGAGAAAAACTGTTTTTT. This gives the protein CATSDGAGEKLFF.

This clonotype was counted a few times. The genes are TRBV19 and TRBJ2-3, with D tentatively TRBD1 (6 bases). The CDR3 is 15 residues long. Germline CDR1 and CDR2: LNHDA and SQIVND (reference sequence). The ends were cut back, 1 base at V and 2 bases at J, with 10 bases in the middle. CDR3 in amino acids: CASSIGTAFTDTQYF. The DNA of the CDR3 is TGTGCCAGTAGTATAGGGACAGCATTCACAGATACGCAGTATTTT.

Here the CDR3 reads CASSPNLSGNTIYF. DNA for the CDR3: TGTGCCAGTAGTCCTAACCTCTCTGGAAACACCATATATTTT. This chain uses TRBV19 with TRBJ1-3; D call uncertain. CDR3 length: 14 residues. V lost 5 bases and J lost 0, with 8 bases in between. The germline gives CDR1 LNHDA, CDR2 SQIVND (reference sequence).

This clonotype was counted ten times or more. The chain has TRBV30 and TRBJ1-2, with D possibly TRBD1 on 5 matching bases. The germline gives CDR1 GTSNPN, CDR2 SVGIG (reference sequence). The length of the CDR3 is 14 residues. Trimming stripped 4 bases from V and 4 bases from J, with 16 bases between. The CDR3 is CAWTHPGRSYGYTF. CDR3 coding DNA: TGTGCCTGGACCCACCCGGGACGGAGCTATGGCTACACCTTC.

This clonotype turned up a few times. This could be a read error, since a much larger clone is one nucleotide away. The chain couples TRBV2 to TRBJ2-5, with a weak D call TRBD1 (7 bases). The CDR3 totals 15 residues. Per germline, CDR1 SNHLY and CDR2 FYNNEI. For the CDR3, the DNA is TGTGCCGGCAGTGAACAGGGGACTGACCAAGAGACCCAGTACTTC. Translation gives CAGSEQGTDQETQYF.

This clonotype was found a few times. The V call is TRBV30, the J call TRBJ2-2; D might be TRBD1 (5 bases). Looked up from germline, CDR1 is GTSNPN and CDR2 is SVGIG (reference sequence). V was pared by 5 bases and J by 2 bases, with 15 bases between. This CDR3 contains 15 residues. CDR3: CAWGYWTPNTGELFF. In DNA form, the CDR3 reads TGTGCCTGGGGCTATTGGACACCTAACACCGGGGAGCTGTTTTTT.

Many counts were recorded for this clonotype. The gene calls are TRBV12-3 or TRBV12-4 and TRBJ1-2; 9 bases agree with TRBD1. Unmatched junction bases numbered 7, after V lost 6 bases and J lost 8 bases. This CDR3 contains 13 residues. In nucleotides, the CDR3 is TGTGCCAGCAGCCCCGGGACAGGGAGAGGCTACACCTTC. The encoded protein is CASSPGTGRGYTF.

This clonotype showed up many times. V is TRBV3-1 and J is TRBJ2-3; no reliable D call. Germline-derived CDR1 and CDR2 are LGHDT and YNNKEL (reference sequence). V lost 4 bases to trimming and J lost 4 bases, with 6 bases between them. The CDR3 is made up of 12 amino acids. The DNA for the CDR3 is TGTGCCAGCAGCCCCAGATCAGATACGCAGTATTTT. The encoded protein is CASSPRSDTQYF.

This clonotype was counted ten times or more. The chain couples TRBV15 to TRBJ1-6; D ambiguous. The CDR3 consists of 14 residues. V was clipped by 3 bases and J by 8 bases, with 11 bases between them. Germline V CDR1 and CDR2: LNHNV, YYDKDF (reference sequence). This CDR3 reads CATSRSIFYSPLHF. The CDR3 DNA is TGTGCCACCAGCAGGTCAATTTTTTATTCACCCCTCCACTTT.

The chain combines TRBV4-3 with TRBJ2-5; TRBD2 matches at 12 bases. The CDR3 is 17 residues long. With 0 bases clipped from V and 4 bases from J, the junction kept 6 bases outside the gene matches. The germline V gene encodes CDR1 LGHNA and CDR2 YSLEER. CDR3 region: CASSQDSTSGSRETQYF. DNA of the CDR3: TGCGCCAGCAGCCAAGATTCGACTAGCGGGAGTCGAGAGACCCAGTACTTC.

This sequence joins TRBV5-1 and TRBJ2-7, with TRBD2 as a possible D gene (7 bases). Germline V gene data show CDR1 as SGHRS and CDR2 as YFSETQ. CDR3 length equals 14 residues. Deletions cut 4 bases from V and 4 bases from J, with 15 bases between. In nucleotides, the CDR3 is TGCGCCAGCAGCCGGGACGGGGGGCCGTACGAGCAGTACTTC. Its translation is CASSRDGGPYEQYF.